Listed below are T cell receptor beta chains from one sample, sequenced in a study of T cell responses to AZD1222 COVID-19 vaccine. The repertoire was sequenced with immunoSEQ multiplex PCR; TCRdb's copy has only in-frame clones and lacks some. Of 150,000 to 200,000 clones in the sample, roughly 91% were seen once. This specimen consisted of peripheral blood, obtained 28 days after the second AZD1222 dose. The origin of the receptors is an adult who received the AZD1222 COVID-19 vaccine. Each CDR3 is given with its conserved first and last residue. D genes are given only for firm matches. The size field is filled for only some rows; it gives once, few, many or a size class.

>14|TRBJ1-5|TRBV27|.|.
TGTGCCAGCAGTTTATCGCCCCCTCCTGGGCCCCAGCATTTT
CASSLSPPPGPQHF
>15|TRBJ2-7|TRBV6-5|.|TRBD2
TGTGCCAGCACCCCCGGGCTAGCGGGCGCCTACGAGCAGTACTTC
CASTPGLAGAYEQYF
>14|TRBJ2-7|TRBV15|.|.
TGTGCCACCAGCAGAGAATCCGTCCTTTACGAGCAGTACTTC
CATSRESVLYEQYF
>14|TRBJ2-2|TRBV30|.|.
TGTGCCGGGTCCGGGACAATTCACACCGGGGAGCTGTTTTTT
CAGSGTIHTGELFF
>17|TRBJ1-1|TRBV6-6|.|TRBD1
TGTGCCAGCAGCCGATGGACAGGGGGAAACATGAACACTGAAGCTTTCTTT
CASSRWTGGNMNTEAFF
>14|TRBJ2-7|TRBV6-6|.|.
TGTGCCAGCAGTTCCCTCAGGCGAGGCTACGAGCAGTACTTC
CASSSLRRGYEQYF
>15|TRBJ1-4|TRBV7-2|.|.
TGTGCCAGCAGCTTCTCTGGGGGGGGAAATGAAAAACTGTTTTTT
CASSFSGGGNEKLFF
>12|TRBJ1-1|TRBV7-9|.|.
TGTGCCAGCAGCTTCTCCGCAGGGGAAGCTTTCTTT
CASSFSAGEAFF
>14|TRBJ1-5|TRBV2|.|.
TGTGCCAGCAGTGTGGAAGAGAGCAATCAGCCCCAGCATTTT
CASSVEESNQPQHF
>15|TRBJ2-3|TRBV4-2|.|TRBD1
TGTGCCAGCAGCCAAGGGGGACAGGGCTCAGATACGCAGTATTTT
CASSQGGQGSDTQYF
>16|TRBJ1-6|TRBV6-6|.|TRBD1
TGTGCCAGCAGTTCCCGAGGACAGGGCTATAATTCACCCCTCCACTTT
CASSSRGQGYNSPLHF
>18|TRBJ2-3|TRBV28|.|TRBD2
TGTGCCAGCAGCCGGGTCAGTTCGGCTAGCGGGAGAACAGATACGCAGTATTTT
CASSRVSSASGRTDTQYF
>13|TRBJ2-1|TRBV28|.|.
TGTGCCAGCAGTTCCCGACTAGTTAATGAGCAGTTCTTC
CASSSRLVNEQFF
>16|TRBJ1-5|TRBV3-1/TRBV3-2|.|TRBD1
TGTGCCAGCAGCCAAGGAAGTTCACAGGGGAGTCAGCCCCAGCATTTT
CASSQGSSQGSQPQHF
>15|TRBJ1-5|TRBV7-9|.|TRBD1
TGTGCCAGCAGCTCCACCGGACAGGGCTATCAGCCCCAGCATTTT
CASSSTGQGYQPQHF
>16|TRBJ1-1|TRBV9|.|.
TGTGCCAGCAGCGTAGTGGGAACAGGGCCGAACACTGAAGCTTTCTTT
CASSVVGTGPNTEAFF
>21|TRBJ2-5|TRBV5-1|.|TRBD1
TGCGCCAGCAGCCTTGGTCCTCCGACAGGGGGCATGAGCGGGATCCAAGAGACCCAGTACTTC
CASSLGPPTGGMSGIQETQYF
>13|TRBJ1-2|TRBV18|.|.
TGTGCCAGCTCACCACGGACAGACGATGGCTACACCTTC
CASSPRTDDGYTF
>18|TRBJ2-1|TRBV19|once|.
TGTGCCAGTAGTATTGGTCTCGGGGTACCAAGGGGATACAATGAGCAGTTCTTC
CASSIGLGVPRGYNEQFF
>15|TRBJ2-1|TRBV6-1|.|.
TGTGCCAGCAGTGAACTTGGGGCCACAATCAATGAGCAGTTCTTC
CASSELGATINEQFF
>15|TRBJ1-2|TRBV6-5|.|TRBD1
TGTGCCAGCAGTTACGCAGGGGGTGGGGACTATGGCTACACCTTC
CASSYAGGGDYGYTF
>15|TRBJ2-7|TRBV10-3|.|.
TGTGCCATCAGTGAGTCATCAGGGTCTCCCTACGAGCAGTACTTC
CAISESSGSPYEQYF
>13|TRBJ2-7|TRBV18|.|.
TGTGCCAGCTCACCAATGGGGGGTTACGAGCAGTACTTC
CASSPMGGYEQYF
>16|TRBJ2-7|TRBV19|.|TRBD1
TGTGCCAGTAGCCGTTCGACAGGGGGCCCCACCTACGAGCAGTACTTC
CASSRSTGGPTYEQYF
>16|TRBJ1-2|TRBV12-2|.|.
TGTGCAAGTCGCTTGGTTCCACAGGGGGCGATCTATGGCTACACCTTC
CASRLVPQGAIYGYTF
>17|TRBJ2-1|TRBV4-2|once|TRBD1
TGTGCCAGCAGCCAAGAGGCTAACAGGGGCCCCTACAATGAGCAGTTCTTC
CASSQEANRGPYNEQFF
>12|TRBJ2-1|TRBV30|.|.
TGTGCCTGGGATGAGGGGAGCGATGAGCAGTTCTTC
CAWDEGSDEQFF
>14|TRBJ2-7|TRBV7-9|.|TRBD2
TGTGCCAGCAGCTTACCAGCGGGAGCGGGTGAGCAGTACTTC
CASSLPAGAGEQYF
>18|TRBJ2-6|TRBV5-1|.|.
TGCGCCAGCAGCTTGGTTTTCAGGACCAACTCTGGGGCCAACGTCCTGACTTTC
CASSLVFRTNSGANVLTF
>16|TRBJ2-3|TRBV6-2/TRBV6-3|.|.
TGTGCCAGCAGCCCTGGAGGAGCGCGGGGTACAGATACGCAGTATTTT
CASSPGGARGTDTQYF
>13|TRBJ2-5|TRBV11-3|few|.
TGTGCCAGCAGCGAGGGGGTCCAAGAGACCCAGTACTTC
CASSEGVQETQYF
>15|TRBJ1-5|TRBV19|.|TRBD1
TGTGCCAGTAGTATTTACAGGGGCCTCAATCAGCCCCAGCATTTT
CASSIYRGLNQPQHF
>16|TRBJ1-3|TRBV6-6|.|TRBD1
TGTGCCAGCAGTATGGGACAGGGAACCATTGGAAACACCATATATTTT
CASSMGQGTIGNTIYF
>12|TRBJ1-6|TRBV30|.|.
TGTGCCTGGAGTGGGACAAACTCACCCCTCCACTTT
CAWSGTNSPLHF
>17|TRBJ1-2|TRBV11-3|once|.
TGTGCCAGCAGCTTAGGCCCTCCCCACAGGGCCGGCTATGGCTACACCTTC
CASSLGPPHRAGYGYTF
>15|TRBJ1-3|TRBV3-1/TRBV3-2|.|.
TGTGCCAGCAGCCAGGGGGTAGCGTTGGTGAACACCATATATTTT
CASSQGVALVNTIYF
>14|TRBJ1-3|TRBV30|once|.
TGTGCCTGGGCATGGGGGATCTCTGGAAACACCATATATTTT
CAWAWGISGNTIYF
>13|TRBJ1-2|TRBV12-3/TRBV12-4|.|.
TGTGCCAGCATGGGGGGCGCTAGCTATGGCTACACCTTC
CASMGGASYGYTF